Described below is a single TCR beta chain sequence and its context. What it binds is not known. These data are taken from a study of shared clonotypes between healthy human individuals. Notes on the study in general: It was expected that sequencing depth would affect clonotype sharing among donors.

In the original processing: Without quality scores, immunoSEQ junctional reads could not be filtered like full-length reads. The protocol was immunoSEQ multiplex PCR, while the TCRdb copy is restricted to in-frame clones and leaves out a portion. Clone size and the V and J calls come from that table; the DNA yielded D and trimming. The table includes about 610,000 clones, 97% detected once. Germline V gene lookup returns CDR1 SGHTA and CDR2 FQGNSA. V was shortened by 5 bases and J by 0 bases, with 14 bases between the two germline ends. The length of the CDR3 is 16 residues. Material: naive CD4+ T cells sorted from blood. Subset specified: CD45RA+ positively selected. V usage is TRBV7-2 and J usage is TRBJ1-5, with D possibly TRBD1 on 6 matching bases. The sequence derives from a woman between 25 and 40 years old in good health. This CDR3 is CASSPWTDFSNQPQHF. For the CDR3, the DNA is TGTGCCAGCAGCCCCTGGACAGACTTTAGCAATCAGCCCCAGCATTTT.